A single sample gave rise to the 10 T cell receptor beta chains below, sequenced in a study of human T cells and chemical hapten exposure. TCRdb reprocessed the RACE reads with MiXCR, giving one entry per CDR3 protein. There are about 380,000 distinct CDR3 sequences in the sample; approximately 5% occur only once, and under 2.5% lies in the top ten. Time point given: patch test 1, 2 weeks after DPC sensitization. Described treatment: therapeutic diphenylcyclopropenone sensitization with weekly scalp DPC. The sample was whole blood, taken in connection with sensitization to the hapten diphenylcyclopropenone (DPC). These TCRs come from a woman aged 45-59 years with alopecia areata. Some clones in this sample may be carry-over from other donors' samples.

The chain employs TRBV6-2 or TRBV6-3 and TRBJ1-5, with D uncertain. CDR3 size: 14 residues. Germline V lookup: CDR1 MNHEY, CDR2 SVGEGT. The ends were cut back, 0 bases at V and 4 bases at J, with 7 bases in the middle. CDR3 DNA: TGTGCCAGCAGTTACTCTGGGAAGAATCAGCCCCAGCATTTT. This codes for CASSYSGKNQPQHF.

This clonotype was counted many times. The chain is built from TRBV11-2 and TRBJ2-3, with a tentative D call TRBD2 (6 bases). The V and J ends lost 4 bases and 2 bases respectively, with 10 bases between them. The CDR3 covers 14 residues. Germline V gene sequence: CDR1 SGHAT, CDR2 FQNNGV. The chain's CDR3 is CASSYAGLTDTQYF. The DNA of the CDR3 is TGTGCCAGCAGCTACGCGGGGCTCACAGATACGCAGTATTTT.

CDR3 coding DNA: TGTGCCAGCAGCTTAGTATCCCTAGCGGGATCTGGGGCCAACGTCCTGACTTTC. Translation: CASSLVSLAGSGANVLTF. The chain links TRBV7-2 to TRBJ2-6; TRBD2 matches 9 bases. Germline CDR1 SGHTA, CDR2 FQGNSA. CDR3 size: 18 residues. Losses at the gene ends were 1 base for V and 1 base for J; bases not matched to a gene: 5.

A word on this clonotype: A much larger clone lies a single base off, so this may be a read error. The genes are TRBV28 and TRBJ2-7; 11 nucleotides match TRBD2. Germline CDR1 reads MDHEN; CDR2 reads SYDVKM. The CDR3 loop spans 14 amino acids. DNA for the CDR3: TGTGGCAGCAGTGGGGCTAGCGGGAGGTACGAGCAGTACTTC. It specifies CGSSGASGRYEQYF.

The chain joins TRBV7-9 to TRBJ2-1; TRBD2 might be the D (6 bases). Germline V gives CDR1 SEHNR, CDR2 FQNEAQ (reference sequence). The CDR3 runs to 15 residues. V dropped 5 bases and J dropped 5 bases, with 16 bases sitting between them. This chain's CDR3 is CASSPRDGVNNEQFF. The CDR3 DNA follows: TGTGCCAGCAGCCCGCGGGACGGAGTGAACAATGAGCAGTTCTTC.

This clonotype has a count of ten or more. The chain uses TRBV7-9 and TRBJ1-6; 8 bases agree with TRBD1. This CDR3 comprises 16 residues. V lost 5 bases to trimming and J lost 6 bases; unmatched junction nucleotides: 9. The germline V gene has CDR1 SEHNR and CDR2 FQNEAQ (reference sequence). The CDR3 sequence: CASSRRYQGANSPLHF. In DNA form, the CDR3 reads TGTGCCAGCAGCCGAAGGTATCAGGGGGCTAATTCACCCCTCCACTTT.

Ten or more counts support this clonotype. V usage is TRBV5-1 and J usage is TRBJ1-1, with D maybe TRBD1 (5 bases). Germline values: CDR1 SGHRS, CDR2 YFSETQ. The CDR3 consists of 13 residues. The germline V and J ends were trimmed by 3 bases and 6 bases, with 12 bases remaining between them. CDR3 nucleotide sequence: TGCGCCAGCAGCTCCCGGGACCGAGCTGAAGCTTTCTTT. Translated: CASSSRDRAEAFF. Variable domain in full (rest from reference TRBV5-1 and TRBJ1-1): KAGVTQTPRYLIKTRGQQVTLSCSPISGHRSVSWYQQTPGQGLQFLFEYFSETQRNKGNFPGRFSGRQFSNSRSEMNVSTLELGDSALYLCASSSRDRAEAFFGQGTRLTVV.

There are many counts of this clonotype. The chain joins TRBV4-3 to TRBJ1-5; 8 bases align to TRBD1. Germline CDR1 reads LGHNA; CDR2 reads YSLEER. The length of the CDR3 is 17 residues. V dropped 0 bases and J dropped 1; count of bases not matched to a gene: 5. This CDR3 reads CASSQEWPGGSNQPQHF. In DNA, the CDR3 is TGCGCCAGCAGCCAAGAATGGCCAGGGGGCAGCAATCAGCCCCAGCATTTT.

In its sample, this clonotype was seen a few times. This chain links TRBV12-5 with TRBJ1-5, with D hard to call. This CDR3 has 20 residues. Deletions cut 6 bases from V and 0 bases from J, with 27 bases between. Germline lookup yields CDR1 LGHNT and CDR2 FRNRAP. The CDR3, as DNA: TGTGCTAGTGGCCTACAAACCATAAGAGGACGGACGTATAGCAATCAGCCCCAGCATTTT. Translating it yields CASGLQTIRGRTYSNQPQHF.

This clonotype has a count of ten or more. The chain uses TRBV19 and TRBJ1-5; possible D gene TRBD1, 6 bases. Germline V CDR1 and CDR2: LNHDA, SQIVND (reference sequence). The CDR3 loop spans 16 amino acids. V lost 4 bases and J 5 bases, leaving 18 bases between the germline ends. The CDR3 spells CASSTGGGQLYQPQHF. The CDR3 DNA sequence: TGTGCCAGTAGTACAGGAGGGGGACAACTCTATCAGCCCCAGCATTTT.